This T cell receptor (beta chain) is drawn from a study of T cells of healthy individuals. MiXCR, run by TCRdb on the 5' RACE reads, gives a single entry per CDR3 protein. The table has around 80,000 distinct CDR3 sequences, roughly 5% seen once. The CDR3 contains 18 residues. Germline V gene lookup returns CDR1 SGHDT and CDR2 YYEEEE. The trim removed 3 bases at V and 1 base at J, leaving 11 bases unmatched. This TCR derives from a female donor in good health. This sequence joins TRBV5-6 and TRBJ2-2, with 8 nucleotides matching TRBD2. The CDR3 DNA follows: TGTGCCAGCAGCTCGAGCGGGAGTAACGCGGGGAACACCGGGGAGCTGTTTTTT. It codes for CASSSSGSNAGNTGELFF.